This TCR beta chain was identified during a study of T cell changes during pregnancy in multiple sclerosis. Measured with immunoSEQ multiplex PCR; TCRdb has only the in-frame clones, and not every one. The sample consists of 48,000 or so clones, nearly 95% of them appearing once. This sample comprised CD4+ T cells from peripheral blood mononuclear cells, obtained in the first trimester of pregnancy. This TCR came from a female donor with multiple sclerosis, enrolled in a pregnancy study.

CDR3 nucleotides: TGTGCCAGCTCACCACCTGGTCCACTCGAGCAGTACTTC. It codes for CASSPPGPLEQYF. This chain joins TRBV18 and TRBJ2-7; D call uncertain. V was shortened by 0 bases and J by 6 bases, with 9 bases between the two germline ends. Germline CDR1 reads KGHSH; CDR2 reads LQKENI. This CDR3 has 13 amino acids. The full variable domain, rest sourced from reference TRBV18 and TRBJ2-7, is NAGVMQNPRHLVRRRGQEARLRCSPMKGHSHVYWYRQLPEEGLKFMVYLQKENIIDESGMPKERFSAEFPKEGPSILRIQQVVRGDSAAYFCASSPPGPLEQYFGPGTRLTVT.